Below are 29 T cell receptor beta chains sequenced from a single sample in a study of T cells in localized non-small cell lung cancer. Generated by immunoSEQ multiplex PCR, the TCRdb table keeps only in-frame clones and is missing some. This table holds 65,000 to 90,000 clones, roughly 75% found once. The sequences come from PBMCs, collected before any cancer treatment. These receptors were obtained from a man aged 40 to 70 with stage II squamous cell lung carcinoma.

V is TRBV10-3 and J is TRBJ1-2, with D unclear. The CDR3 extends over 12 amino acids. V was cut by 9 bases and J by 1 base, with 9 bases left in between. From germline, CDR1 is ENHRY and CDR2 SYGVKD. Here the CDR3 DNA reads TGTGCCATTATGCAGGATAACTATGGCTACACCTTC. Protein sequence: CAIMQDNYGYTF.

This sequence joins TRBV4-1 and TRBJ1-3; D gene ambiguous. Germline CDR1 and CDR2: MGHRA and YSYEKL. CDR3 length: 13 amino acids. Trimming took off 1 base at V and 8 bases at J, with 9 bases between the two ends. The CDR3 DNA sequence: TGCGCCAGCAGCCAAGCCACCAGAGACACCATATATTTT. It translates to CASSQATRDTIYF.

V gene TRBV6-6 combines with J gene TRBJ1-5; 7 bases are shared with TRBD1. V trimming: 5 bases; J trimming: 6 bases; junction bases outside the gene matches: 4. Germline-derived CDR1 and CDR2 are MNHNY and SVGAGI (reference sequence). This CDR3 spans 13 amino acids. Here the CDR3 reads CASSIRGGQPQHF. Written as DNA, the CDR3 is TGTGCCAGCAGTATCAGGGGGGGTCAGCCCCAGCATTTT.

J is TRBJ2-2 and V is TRBV11-2; no clear D. CDR1 is SGHAT and CDR2 is FQNNGV in the germline V gene. V lost 6 bases, J lost 5 bases, and 7 bases lay in between. The CDR3 is 12 amino acids. The CDR3 coding sequence is TGTGCCAGCAGTCTCAGTACCGGGGAGCTGTTTTTT. Protein: CASSLSTGELFF.

This clone was seen a few times. V gene TRBV4-3 combines with J gene TRBJ1-5, with D unresolved. V lost 4 bases to trimming and J lost 5 bases, with 12 bases between them. The germline CDR1 and CDR2 sequences are LGHNA and YSLEER. This CDR3 is 14 amino acids long. The CDR3 region has the DNA TGCGCCAGCAGCCCGACGGTGGCGGATCAGCCCCAGCATTTT. Translation: CASSPTVADQPQHF.

This sequence joins TRBV4-1 and TRBJ2-1; D uncertain. Between the trimmed V and J ends, which lost 1 base and 4 bases, there was a span of 8 bases. This CDR3 has 14 residues. Looked up from germline, CDR1 is MGHRA and CDR2 is YSYEKL. The CDR3 loop is CASSQVASYNEQFF. Here the CDR3 DNA reads TGCGCCAGCAGCCAAGTGGCTTCTTACAATGAGCAGTTCTTC.

This CDR3 reads CASRLAGLAKNIQYF. CDR3 in DNA: TGTGCCAGTAGGTTAGCGGGGTTAGCCAAAAACATTCAGTACTTC. This chain joins TRBV19 and TRBJ2-4, with 8 bases lining up with TRBD2. The CDR3 covers 15 residues. The germline gives CDR1 LNHDA, CDR2 SQIVND (reference sequence). Germline trimming cut 6 bases from V and 0 bases from J; bases unmatched to any gene: 4.

The chain links TRBV15 to TRBJ2-7; D remains ambiguous. The CDR3 is 13 residues long. Trimming shortened V by 0 bases and J by 3 bases, and 6 bases separated the two germline ends. The germline CDR1 and CDR2 sequences are LNHNV and YYDKDF (reference sequence). This CDR3 is CATSRETGYEQYF. The CDR3 coding sequence is TGTGCCACCAGCAGAGAGACGGGCTACGAGCAGTACTTC.

The V call is TRBV14, the J call TRBJ2-4; tentatively, D is TRBD1 (6 bases). CDR1 is SGHDN, CDR2 FVKESK, per germline. V was pared by 2 bases and J by 0 bases, with 8 bases between. CDR3 length: 15 residues. CDR3 coding DNA: TGTGCCAGCAGCCAACAGGGGCTAGCCAAAAACATTCAGTACTTC. Translated, it gives CASSQQGLAKNIQYF.

This clone has only one observation. The genes are TRBV18 and TRBJ1-1; D call uncertain. Germline CDR1 reads KGHSH; CDR2 reads LQKENI. CDR3 length: 13 residues. Deletions cut 2 bases from V and 10 bases from J, with 14 bases between. CDR3: CASSPSTVVTAFF. For the CDR3, the DNA is TGTGCCAGCTCACCATCGACGGTTGTTACAGCTTTCTTT.

This clone was seen only a few times. This chain's CDR3 is CASSPKIRNTIYF. The CDR3 region has the DNA TGTGCCAGCAGCCCGAAAATAAGAAACACCATATATTTT. The chain joins TRBV7-2 to TRBJ1-3; D is unresolved. The germline gives CDR1 SGHTA, CDR2 FQGNSA. Deletions cut 5 bases from V and 5 bases from J, with 10 bases between. The CDR3 loop spans 13 amino acids. Drawing the rest from reference TRBV7-2 and TRBJ1-3, the complete variable domain is GAGVSQSPSNKVTEKGKDVELRCDPISGHTALYWYRQSLGQGLEFLIYFQGNSAPDKSGLPSDRFSAERTGGSVSTLTIQRTQQEDSAVYLCASSPKIRNTIYFGEGSWLTVV.

The V call is TRBV9, the J call TRBJ1-4; tentative D call: TRBD1 (6 bases). This CDR3 region has 16 residues. Germline CDR1 is SGDLS and CDR2 is YYNGEE. V was cut by 4 bases and J by 7 bases, with 20 bases left in between. The CDR3, as DNA: TGTGCCAGCAGCCCGGGGGCGACAGGATCGGGTGAAAAACTGTTTTTT. Amino acids: CASSPGATGSGEKLFF.

V and J are TRBV7-9 and TRBJ2-7; 9 positions match TRBD1. The junction had 8 bases not matched to a gene; V was cut back by 5 bases and J by 6 bases. Germline V gene sequence: CDR1 SEHNR, CDR2 FQNEAQ (reference sequence). There are 14 residues in the CDR3. This CDR3 is CASSAGQGPTEQYF. Here the CDR3 DNA reads TGTGCCAGCAGCGCCGGACAGGGGCCCACCGAGCAGTACTTC. The complete variable domain, with remaining parts taken from reference TRBV7-9 and TRBJ2-7, reads DTGVSQNPRHKITKRGQNVTFRCDPISEHNRLYWYRQTLGQGPEFLTYFQNEAQLEKSRLLSDRFSAERPKGSFSTLEIQRTEQGDSAMYLCASSAGQGPTEQYFGPGTRLTVT.

The chain employs TRBV30 and TRBJ2-4; tentatively, D is TRBD1 or TRBD2 (6 bases each). V dropped 2 bases and J dropped 7 bases, with 15 bases sitting between them. The CDR3 is made up of 14 amino acids. Germline loops: CDR1 GTSNPN, CDR2 SVGIG (reference sequence). The CDR3 sequence: CAWSPGAGSNIQYF. The CDR3 DNA sequence: TGTGCCTGGAGTCCGGGGGCAGGGAGCAACATTCAGTACTTC.

V usage is TRBV7-9 and J usage is TRBJ1-4, with a weak D call TRBD1 (5 bases). Germline V gene sequence: CDR1 SEHNR, CDR2 FQNEAQ (reference sequence). Trimming took off 5 bases at V and 4 bases at J, with 14 bases between the two ends. The CDR3 has 15 residues. The CDR3 here is CASSDRQTYNEKLFF. CDR3 nucleotide sequence: TGTGCCAGCAGCGACCGACAGACTTATAATGAAAAACTGTTTTTT.

In this sample, this clone turned up once. The V gene is TRBV9, the J gene TRBJ2-5, with no clear D. With 0 bases removed from V and 5 bases from J, the gap between germline ends came to 11 bases. CDR1 and CDR2 from the germline V gene are SGDLS and YYNGEE. CDR3 length: 14 amino acids. The CDR3 DNA reads TGTGCCAGCAGCGTAGAGAAAGGGCCCGAGACCCAGTACTTC. Protein: CASSVEKGPETQYF.

The chain employs TRBV10-2 and TRBJ2-3; D is unresolved. The CDR3 length is 15 residues. Deletions cut 4 bases from V and 0 bases from J, with 11 bases between. In germline, CDR1 is WSHSY, CDR2 SAAADI. The CDR3 bases are TGCGCCAGCAGTGGTGCCGGAGCTAGCACAGATACGCAGTATTTT. This sequence encodes CASSGAGASTDTQYF.

The gene calls are TRBV30 and TRBJ1-6; D not certain. The V end was cut by 2 bases, the J end by 10 bases, with 9 bases between. Germline lookup yields CDR1 GTSNPN and CDR2 SVGIG (reference sequence). The CDR3 is 12 amino acids. This CDR3 is CAWSRTVSPLHF. For the CDR3, the DNA is TGTGCCTGGAGTCGTACGGTATCACCCCTCCACTTT.

The chain is built from TRBV4-1 and TRBJ2-7; D is undetermined. This CDR3 comprises 15 residues. The V gene's germline CDR1 is MGHRA and CDR2 YSYEKL. Trimming shortened V by 1 base and J by 0 bases, and 10 bases separated the two germline ends. The CDR3 DNA reads as TGCGCCAGCAGCCAAGCCGCATTCTCCTCCTACGAGCAGTACTTC. Protein: CASSQAAFSSYEQYF.

This chain connects TRBV9 to TRBJ1-3; TRBD1 might be the D (5 bases). Germline lookup yields CDR1 SGDLS and CDR2 YYNGEE. This CDR3 spans 13 amino acids. Trimming removed 0 bases from V and 4 bases from J, with 5 bases in between. In DNA form, the CDR3 reads TGTGCCAGCAGCGTAGAGGGGGGAAACACCATATATTTT. It specifies CASSVEGGNTIYF.

The CDR3 loop reads CASSPVGGGNIQYF. CDR3 bases: TGTGCCAGCAGCCCAGTGGGGGGCGGAAACATTCAGTACTTC. V and J are TRBV9 and TRBJ2-4; D is perhaps TRBD1 or TRBD2 (6 bases each). Between the trimmed V and J ends, which lost 4 bases and 6 bases, there was a span of 14 bases. The germline V gene has CDR1 SGDLS and CDR2 YYNGEE. The CDR3 length is 14 residues.

V gene TRBV7-3 combines with J gene TRBJ2-5, with D possibly matching TRBD2 (6 bases). This CDR3 is 13 amino acids long. Looked up from germline, CDR1 is SGHTA and CDR2 is FQGTGA. V was shortened by 5 bases and J by 12 bases, with 19 bases between the two germline ends. Here the CDR3 reads CASSNWAEGPKYF. CDR3 in DNA: TGTGCCAGCAGCAATTGGGCGGAGGGCCCAAAGTACTTC.

In this sample, this clone turned up a few times. J is TRBJ2-5 and V is TRBV27; 11 nucleotides line up with TRBD2. V lost 4 bases, J lost 5 bases, and 12 bases stayed unmatched. The CDR3 has 17 amino acids. CDR1 and CDR2 (germline): MNHEY, SMNVEV (reference sequence). CDR3 nucleotide sequence: TGTGCCAGCAGTTACTGGGGGCTAGCGGGAGGTAGGGAGACCCAGTACTTC. This codes for CASSYWGLAGGRETQYF.

Remarks on this clone: This is likely an artifact of a read error, given a far larger clone one base away. The rearrangement links TRBV13 to TRBJ1-2, with D maybe TRBD1 (6 bases). The V gene lost 2 bases and the J gene lost 6 bases, with 7 bases spanning the gap. CDR3 length: 12 residues. The V gene's germline CDR1 is PRHDT and CDR2 FYEKMQ (reference sequence). Here the CDR3 DNA reads TGTGCCAGCAGCTTACAGGGGAATGGCTACACCTTC. Its translation is CASSLQGNGYTF.

V is TRBV18 and J is TRBJ1-4; D uncertain. V was shortened by 3 bases and J by 0 bases, with 14 bases between the two germline ends. The CDR3 sequence is 17 residues long. Germline CDR1 reads KGHSH; CDR2 reads LQKENI. Here the CDR3 DNA reads TGTGCCAGCTCACCCCCCTTAGCGGACGCAACTAATGAAAAACTGTTTTTT. Its translation: CASSPPLADATNEKLFF.

V usage is TRBV11-2 and J usage is TRBJ2-7; possibly TRBD1 for D (6 bases). This CDR3 contains 13 residues. V was cut by 5 bases and J by 3 bases, with 11 bases left in between. Per germline, CDR1 SGHAT and CDR2 FQNNGV. This chain's CDR3 is CASSKGRGYEQYF. The CDR3 DNA reads as TGTGCCAGCAGCAAAGGCAGGGGCTACGAGCAGTACTTC.

This clone has a handful of counts. Other nucleotide sequences from this sample produce the same CDR3. V and J are TRBV29-1 and TRBJ1-1, with D hard to call. Trimming removed 1 base from V and 0 bases from J, with 12 bases in between. This CDR3 is built from 15 residues. CDR1 and CDR2 from the germline V gene are SQVTM and ANQGSEA. The chain's CDR3 is CSVEGGPSMNTEAFF. CDR3 DNA sequence: TGCAGCGTTGAAGGCGGACCGAGCATGAACACTGAAGCTTTCTTT.

The chain couples TRBV2 to TRBJ1-1; D gene ambiguous. V was cut by 1 base and J by 5 bases, with 14 bases left in between. The germline CDR1 and CDR2 sequences are SNHLY and FYNNEI. The CDR3 length is 15 residues. The CDR3 DNA is TGTGCCAGCAGTGAAGAGCGCGGGGTGATTACTGAAGCTTTCTTT. Translation: CASSEERGVITEAFF. Together with reference TRBV2 and TRBJ1-1, the CDR3 gives the full variable domain: EPEVTQTPSHQVTQMGQEVILRCVPISNHLYFYWYRQILGQKVEFLVSFYNNEISEKSEIFDDQFSVERPDGSNFTLKIRSTKLEDSAMYFCASSEERGVITEAFFGQGTRLTVV.

This chain joins TRBV4-3 and TRBJ2-3, with D possibly being TRBD2 (6 bases). The length of the CDR3 is 14 residues. V was trimmed by 4 bases and J by 2 bases, leaving 10 bases between them. Germline-derived CDR1 and CDR2 are LGHNA and YSLEER. The DNA of the CDR3 is TGCGCCAGCAGCCCGGGACTTAACACAGATACGCAGTATTTT. This gives the protein CASSPGLNTDTQYF.